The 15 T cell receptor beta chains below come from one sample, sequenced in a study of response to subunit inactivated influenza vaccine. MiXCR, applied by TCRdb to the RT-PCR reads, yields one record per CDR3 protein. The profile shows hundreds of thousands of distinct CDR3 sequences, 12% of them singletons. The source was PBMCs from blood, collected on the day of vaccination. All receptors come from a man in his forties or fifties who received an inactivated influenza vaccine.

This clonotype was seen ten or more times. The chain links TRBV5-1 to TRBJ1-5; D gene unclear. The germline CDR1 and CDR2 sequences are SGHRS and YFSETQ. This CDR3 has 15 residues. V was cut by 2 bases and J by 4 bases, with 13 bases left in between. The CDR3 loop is CASSFNGGKNQPQHF. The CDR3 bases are TGCGCCAGCAGCTTTAATGGAGGGAAAAATCAGCCCCAGCATTTT.

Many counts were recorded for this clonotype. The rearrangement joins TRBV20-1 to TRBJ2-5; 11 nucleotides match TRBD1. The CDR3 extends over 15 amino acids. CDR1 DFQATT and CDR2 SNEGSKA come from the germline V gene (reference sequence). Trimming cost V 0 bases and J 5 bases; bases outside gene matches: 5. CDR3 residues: CSARDGQGAVETQYF. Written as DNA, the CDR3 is TGCAGTGCTAGAGACGGACAGGGGGCTGTGGAGACCCAGTACTTC.

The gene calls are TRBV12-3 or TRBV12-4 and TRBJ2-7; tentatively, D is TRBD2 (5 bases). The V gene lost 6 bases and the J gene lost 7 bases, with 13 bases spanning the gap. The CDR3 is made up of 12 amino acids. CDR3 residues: CASRVLGSEQYF. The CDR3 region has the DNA TGTGCCAGCAGGGTACTAGGCTCAGAGCAGTACTTC.

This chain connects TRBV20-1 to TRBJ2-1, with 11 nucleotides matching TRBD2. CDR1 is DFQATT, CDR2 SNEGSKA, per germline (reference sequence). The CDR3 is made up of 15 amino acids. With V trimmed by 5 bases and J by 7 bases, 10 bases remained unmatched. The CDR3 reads CSAEVVASGRNEQFF. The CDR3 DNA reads TGCAGTGCTGAAGTGGTGGCTAGCGGGAGGAATGAGCAGTTCTTC.

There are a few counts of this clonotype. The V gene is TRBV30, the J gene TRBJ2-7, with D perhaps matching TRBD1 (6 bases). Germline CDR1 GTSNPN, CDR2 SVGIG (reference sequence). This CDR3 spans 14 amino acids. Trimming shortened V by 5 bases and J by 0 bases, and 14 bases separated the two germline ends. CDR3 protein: CAWEGDGSSYEQYF. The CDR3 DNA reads TGTGCCTGGGAGGGGGACGGAAGCTCCTACGAGCAGTACTTC.

The DNA of the CDR3 is TGCAGTAGAGACAGGGCATCAGAGACCCAGTACTTC. It translates to CSRDRASETQYF. V usage is TRBV20-1 and J usage is TRBJ2-5; 7 positions agree with TRBD1. The CDR3 runs 12 residues. Trimming cost V 8 bases and J 4 bases; bases outside gene matches: 7. CDR1 and CDR2 (germline): DFQATT, SNEGSKA (reference sequence).

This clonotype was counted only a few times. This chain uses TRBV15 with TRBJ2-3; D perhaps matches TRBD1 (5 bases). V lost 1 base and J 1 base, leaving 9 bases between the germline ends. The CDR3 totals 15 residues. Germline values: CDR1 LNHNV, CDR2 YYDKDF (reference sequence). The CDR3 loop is CATSRAPTGTDTQYF. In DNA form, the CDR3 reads TGTGCCACCAGCAGAGCCCCGACAGGCACAGATACGCAGTATTTT. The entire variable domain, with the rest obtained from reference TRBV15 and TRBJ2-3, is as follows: DAMVIQNPRYQVTQFGKPVTLSCSQTLNHNVMYWYQQKSSQAPKLLFHYYDKDFNNEADTPDNFQSRRPNTSFCFLDIRSPGLGDTAMYLCATSRAPTGTDTQYFGPGTRLTVL.

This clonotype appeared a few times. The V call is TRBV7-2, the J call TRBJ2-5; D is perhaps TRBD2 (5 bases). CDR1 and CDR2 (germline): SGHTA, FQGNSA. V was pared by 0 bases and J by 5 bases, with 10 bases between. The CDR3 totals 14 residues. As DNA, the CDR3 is TGTGCCAGCAGCTTAGCTGGTAGCGTGGAGACCCAGTACTTC. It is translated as CASSLAGSVETQYF.

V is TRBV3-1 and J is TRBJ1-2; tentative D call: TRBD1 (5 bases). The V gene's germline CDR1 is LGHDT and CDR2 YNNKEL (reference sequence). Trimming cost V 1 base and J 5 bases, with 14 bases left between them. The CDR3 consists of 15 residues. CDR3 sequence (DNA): TGTGCCAGCAGCCAAGGGCTGGGGGGAGGATATGGCTACACCTTC. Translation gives CASSQGLGGGYGYTF.

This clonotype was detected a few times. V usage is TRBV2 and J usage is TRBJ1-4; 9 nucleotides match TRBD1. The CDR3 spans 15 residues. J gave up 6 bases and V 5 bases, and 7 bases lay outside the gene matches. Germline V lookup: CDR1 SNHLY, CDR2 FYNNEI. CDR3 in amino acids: CASSPTGTGYEKLFF. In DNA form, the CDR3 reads TGTGCCAGCAGTCCTACCGGGACAGGGTATGAAAAACTGTTTTTT.

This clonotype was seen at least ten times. CDR3 bases: TGTGCCAGCAGCCTTAAAGGATCTGGAGGGAACACTGAAGCTTTCTTT. Translated, it gives CASSLKGSGGNTEAFF. The V gene is TRBV7-9, the J gene TRBJ1-1; D is uncertain. V lost 5 bases and J lost 1, with 17 bases in between. CDR1 and CDR2 (germline): SEHNR, FQNEAQ (reference sequence). This CDR3 comprises 16 residues. Drawing the rest from reference TRBV7-9 and TRBJ1-1, the complete variable domain is DTGVSQNPRHKITKRGQNVTFRCDPISEHNRLYWYRQTLGQGPEFLTYFQNEAQLEKSRLLSDRFSAERPKGSFSTLEIQRTEQGDSAMYLCASSLKGSGGNTEAFFGQGTRLTVV.

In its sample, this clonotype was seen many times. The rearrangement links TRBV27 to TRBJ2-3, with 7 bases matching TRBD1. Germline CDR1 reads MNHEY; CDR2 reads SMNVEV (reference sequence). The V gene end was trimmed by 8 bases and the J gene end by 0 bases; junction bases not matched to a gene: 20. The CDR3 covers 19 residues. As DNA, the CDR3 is TGTGCCAGCTCCTATGGGACAGCTAATCCACGGCCTAGCACAGATACGCAGTATTTT. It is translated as CASSYGTANPRPSTDTQYF.

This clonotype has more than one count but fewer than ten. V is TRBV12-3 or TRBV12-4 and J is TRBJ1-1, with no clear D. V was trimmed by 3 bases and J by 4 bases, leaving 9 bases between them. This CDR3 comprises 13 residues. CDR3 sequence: CASSFLPSTEAFF. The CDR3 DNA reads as TGTGCCAGCAGTTTTCTACCTTCCACTGAAGCTTTCTTT.

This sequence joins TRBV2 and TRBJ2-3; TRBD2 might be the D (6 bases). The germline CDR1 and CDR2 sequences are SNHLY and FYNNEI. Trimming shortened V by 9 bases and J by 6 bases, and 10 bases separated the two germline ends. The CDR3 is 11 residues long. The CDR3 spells CASASVDTQYF. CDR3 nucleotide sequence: TGTGCCAGTGCTAGCGTCGATACGCAGTATTTT.

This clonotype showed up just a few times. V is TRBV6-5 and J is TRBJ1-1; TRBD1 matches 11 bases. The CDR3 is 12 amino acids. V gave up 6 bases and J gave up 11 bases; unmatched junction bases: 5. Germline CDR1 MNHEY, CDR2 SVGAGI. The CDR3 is CASRRTGGQAFF. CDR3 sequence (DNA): TGTGCCAGCAGGCGGACAGGGGGCCAGGCTTTCTTT.